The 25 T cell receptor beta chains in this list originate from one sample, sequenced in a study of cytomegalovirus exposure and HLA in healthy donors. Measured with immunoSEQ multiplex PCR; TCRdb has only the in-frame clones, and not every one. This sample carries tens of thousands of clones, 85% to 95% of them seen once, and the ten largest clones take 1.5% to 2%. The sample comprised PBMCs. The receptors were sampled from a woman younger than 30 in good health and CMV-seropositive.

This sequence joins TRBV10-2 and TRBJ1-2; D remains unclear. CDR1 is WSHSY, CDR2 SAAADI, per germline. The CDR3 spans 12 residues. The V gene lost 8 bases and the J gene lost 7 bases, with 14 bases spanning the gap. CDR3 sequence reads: CASCYGEGGYTF. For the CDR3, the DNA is TGCGCCAGCTGTTACGGGGAGGGTGGCTACACCTTC.

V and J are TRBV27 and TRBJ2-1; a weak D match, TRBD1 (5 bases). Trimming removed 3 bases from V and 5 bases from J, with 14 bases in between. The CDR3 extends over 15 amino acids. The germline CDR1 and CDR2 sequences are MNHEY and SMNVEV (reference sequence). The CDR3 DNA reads TGTGCCAGCAGTTTGTACCAGGGCTTGAACAATGAGCAGTTCTTC. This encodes CASSLYQGLNNEQFF.

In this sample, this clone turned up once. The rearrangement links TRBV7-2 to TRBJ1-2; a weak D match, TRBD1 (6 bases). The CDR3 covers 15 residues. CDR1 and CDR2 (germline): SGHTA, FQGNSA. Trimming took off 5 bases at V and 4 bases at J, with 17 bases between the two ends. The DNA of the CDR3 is TGTGCCAGCAGCCCGGGGGGCAGCAGTATCTATGGCTACACCTTC. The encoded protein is CASSPGGSSIYGYTF. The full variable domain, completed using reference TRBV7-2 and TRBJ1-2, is GAGVSQSPSNKVTEKGKDVELRCDPISGHTALYWYRQSLGQGLEFLIYFQGNSAPDKSGLPSDRFSAERTGGSVSTLTIQRTQQEDSAVYLCASSPGGSSIYGYTFGSGTRLTVV.

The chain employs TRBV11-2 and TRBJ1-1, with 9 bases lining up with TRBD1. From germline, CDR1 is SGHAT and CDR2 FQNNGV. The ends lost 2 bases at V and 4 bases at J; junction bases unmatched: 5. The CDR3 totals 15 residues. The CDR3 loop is CASSLQTGGGTEAFF. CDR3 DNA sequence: TGTGCCAGCAGCTTACAGACAGGGGGGGGCACTGAAGCTTTCTTT.

Written as DNA, the CDR3 is TGTGCCAGTAGTATTTCGGCGGGGGGCTTAGCCAAAAACATTCAGTACTTC. It specifies CASSISAGGLAKNIQYF. The chain employs TRBV19 and TRBJ2-4; 8 nucleotides match TRBD2. The junction had 7 bases not matched to a gene; V was cut back by 3 bases and J by 0 bases. The CDR3 is 17 amino acids. Germline lookup yields CDR1 LNHDA and CDR2 SQIVND (reference sequence).

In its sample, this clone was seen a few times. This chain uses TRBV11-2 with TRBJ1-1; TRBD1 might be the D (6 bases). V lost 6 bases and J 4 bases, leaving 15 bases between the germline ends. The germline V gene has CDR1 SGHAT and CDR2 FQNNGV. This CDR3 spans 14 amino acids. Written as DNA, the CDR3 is TGTGCCAGCAGTCTCCCAGGGGTATCCACTGAAGCTTTCTTT. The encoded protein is CASSLPGVSTEAFF.

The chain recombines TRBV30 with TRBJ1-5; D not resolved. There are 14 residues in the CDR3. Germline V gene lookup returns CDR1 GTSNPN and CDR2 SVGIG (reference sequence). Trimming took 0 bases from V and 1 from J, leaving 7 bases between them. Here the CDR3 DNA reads TGTGCCTGGAGTGTGGGCCAGAGCAATCAGCCCCAGCATTTT. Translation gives CAWSVGQSNQPQHF.

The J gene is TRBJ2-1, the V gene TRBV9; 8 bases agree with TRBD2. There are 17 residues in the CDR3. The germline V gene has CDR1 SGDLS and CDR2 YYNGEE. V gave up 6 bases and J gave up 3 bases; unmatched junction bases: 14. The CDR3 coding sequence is TGTGCCAGCACTAAACGCCCAGCGGGAGAATTCTACAATGAGCAGTTCTTC. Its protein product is CASTKRPAGEFYNEQFF.

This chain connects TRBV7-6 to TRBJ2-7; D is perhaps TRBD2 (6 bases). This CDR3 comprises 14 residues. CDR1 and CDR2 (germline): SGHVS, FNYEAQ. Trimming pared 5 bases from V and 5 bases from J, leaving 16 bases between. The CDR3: CASSPWGGGDEQYF. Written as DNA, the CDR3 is TGTGCCAGCAGCCCCTGGGGAGGAGGGGACGAGCAGTACTTC.

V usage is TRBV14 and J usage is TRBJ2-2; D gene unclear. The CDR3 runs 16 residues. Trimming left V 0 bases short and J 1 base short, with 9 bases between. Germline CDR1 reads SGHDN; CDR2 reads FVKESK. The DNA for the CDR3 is TGTGCCAGCAGCCAAGAAACAGTACTGAACACCGGGGAGCTGTTTTTT. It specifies CASSQETVLNTGELFF.

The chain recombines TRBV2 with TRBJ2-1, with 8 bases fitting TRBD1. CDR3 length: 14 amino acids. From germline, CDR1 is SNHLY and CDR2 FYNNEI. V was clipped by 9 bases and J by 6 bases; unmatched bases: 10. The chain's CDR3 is CASLPGGAGNEQFF. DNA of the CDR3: TGTGCCAGTTTACCAGGGGGCGCGGGCAATGAGCAGTTCTTC.

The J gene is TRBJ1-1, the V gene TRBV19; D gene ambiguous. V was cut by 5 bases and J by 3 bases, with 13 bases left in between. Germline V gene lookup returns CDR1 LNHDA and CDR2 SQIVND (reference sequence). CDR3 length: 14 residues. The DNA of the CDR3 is TGTGCCAGTAGTCTAACGTCCGCGGACACTGAAGCTTTCTTT. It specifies CASSLTSADTEAFF.

CDR3 in DNA: TGTGCCACCAGCAGAGAACACCACCGGGGGACTGAAGCTTTCTTT. Its translation: CATSREHHRGTEAFF. V gene TRBV15 combines with J gene TRBJ1-1; a weak D match, TRBD1 (5 bases). CDR3 size: 15 residues. CDR1 and CDR2 (germline): LNHNV, YYDKDF (reference sequence). V was trimmed by 0 bases and J by 5 bases, leaving 13 bases between them. The complete variable domain, with remaining parts taken from reference TRBV15 and TRBJ1-1, reads DAMVIQNPRYQVTQFGKPVTLSCSQTLNHNVMYWYQQKSSQAPKLLFHYYDKDFNNEADTPDNFQSRRPNTSFCFLDIRSPGLGDTAMYLCATSREHHRGTEAFFGQGTRLTVV.

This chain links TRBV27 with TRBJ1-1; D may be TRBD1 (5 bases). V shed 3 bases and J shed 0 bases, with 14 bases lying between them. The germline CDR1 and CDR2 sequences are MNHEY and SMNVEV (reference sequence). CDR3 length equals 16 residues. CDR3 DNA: TGTGCCAGCAGTTTCCATCCGAGACAGATGAACACTGAAGCTTTCTTT. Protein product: CASSFHPRQMNTEAFF.

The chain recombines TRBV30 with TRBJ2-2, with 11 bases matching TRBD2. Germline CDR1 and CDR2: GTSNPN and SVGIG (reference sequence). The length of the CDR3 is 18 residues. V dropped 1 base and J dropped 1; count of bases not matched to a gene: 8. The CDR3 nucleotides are TGTGCCTGGAGTGGGTTCACTAGCGGGGGAATGAACACCGGGGAGCTGTTTTTT. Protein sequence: CAWSGFTSGGMNTGELFF.

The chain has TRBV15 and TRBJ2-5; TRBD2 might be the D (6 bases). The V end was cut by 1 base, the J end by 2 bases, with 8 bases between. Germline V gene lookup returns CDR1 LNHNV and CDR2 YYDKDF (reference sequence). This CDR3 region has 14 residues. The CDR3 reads CATSRVGGQETQYF. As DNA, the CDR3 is TGTGCCACCAGCAGAGTGGGGGGACAAGAGACCCAGTACTTC.

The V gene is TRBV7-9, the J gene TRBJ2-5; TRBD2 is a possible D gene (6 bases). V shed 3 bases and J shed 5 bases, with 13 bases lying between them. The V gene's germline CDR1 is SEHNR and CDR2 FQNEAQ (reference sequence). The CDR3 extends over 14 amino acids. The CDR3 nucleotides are TGTGCCAGCAGCTTCGAGCGGGCAAAGGAGACCCAGTACTTC. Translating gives CASSFERAKETQYF.

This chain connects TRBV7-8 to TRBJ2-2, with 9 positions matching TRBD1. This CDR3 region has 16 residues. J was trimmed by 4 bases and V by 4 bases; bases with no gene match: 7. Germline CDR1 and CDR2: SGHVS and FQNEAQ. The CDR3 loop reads CASSSRQGGSTGELFF. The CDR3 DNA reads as TGTGCCAGCAGCTCGCGACAGGGGGGGAGCACCGGGGAGCTGTTTTTT.

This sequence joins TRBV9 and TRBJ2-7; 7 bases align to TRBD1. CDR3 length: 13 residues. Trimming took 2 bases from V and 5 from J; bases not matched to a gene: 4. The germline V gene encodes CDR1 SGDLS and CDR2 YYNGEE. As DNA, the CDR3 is TGTGCCAGCAGCGTTGACAGGGAGCACGAGCAGTACTTC. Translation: CASSVDREHEQYF.

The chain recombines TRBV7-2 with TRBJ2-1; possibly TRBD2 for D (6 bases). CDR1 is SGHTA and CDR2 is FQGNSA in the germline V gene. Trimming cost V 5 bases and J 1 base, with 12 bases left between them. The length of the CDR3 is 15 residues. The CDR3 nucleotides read TGTGCCAGCAGCCGGGACTTACTTTCCTACAATGAGCAGTTCTTC. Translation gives CASSRDLLSYNEQFF.

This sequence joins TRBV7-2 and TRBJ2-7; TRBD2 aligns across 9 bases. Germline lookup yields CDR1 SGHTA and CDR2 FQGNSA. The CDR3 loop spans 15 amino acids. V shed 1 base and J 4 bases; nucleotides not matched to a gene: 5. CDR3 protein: CASSLVGLAGYEQYF. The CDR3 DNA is TGTGCCAGCAGCTTAGTGGGTCTAGCGGGGTACGAGCAGTACTTC. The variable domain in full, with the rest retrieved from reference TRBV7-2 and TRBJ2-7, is GAGVSQSPSNKVTEKGKDVELRCDPISGHTALYWYRQSLGQGLEFLIYFQGNSAPDKSGLPSDRFSAERTGGSVSTLTIQRTQQEDSAVYLCASSLVGLAGYEQYFGPGTRLTVT.

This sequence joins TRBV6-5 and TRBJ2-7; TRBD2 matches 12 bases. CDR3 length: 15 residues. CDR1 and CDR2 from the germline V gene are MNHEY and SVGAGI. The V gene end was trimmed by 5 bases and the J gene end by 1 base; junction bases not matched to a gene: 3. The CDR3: CASSLTSGGSYEQYF. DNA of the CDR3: TGTGCCAGCAGTCTAACTAGCGGGGGGTCCTACGAGCAGTACTTC.

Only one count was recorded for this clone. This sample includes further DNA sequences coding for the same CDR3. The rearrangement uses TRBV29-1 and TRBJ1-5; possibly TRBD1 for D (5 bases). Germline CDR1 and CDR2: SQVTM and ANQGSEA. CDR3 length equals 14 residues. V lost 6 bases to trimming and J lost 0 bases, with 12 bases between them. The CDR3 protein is CSVRTGGSNQPQHF. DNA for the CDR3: TGCAGCGTCCGGACCGGGGGTAGCAATCAGCCCCAGCATTTT. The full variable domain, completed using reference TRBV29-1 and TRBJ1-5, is SAVISQKPSRDICQRGTSLTIQCQVDSQVTMMFWYRQQPGQSLTLIATANQGSEATYESGFVIDKFPISRPNLTFSTLTVSNMSPEDSSIYLCSVRTGGSNQPQHFGDGTRLSIL.

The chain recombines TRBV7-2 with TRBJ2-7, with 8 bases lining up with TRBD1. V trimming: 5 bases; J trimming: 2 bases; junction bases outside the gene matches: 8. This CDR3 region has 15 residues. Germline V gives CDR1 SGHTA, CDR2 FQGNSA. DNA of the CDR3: TGTGCCAGCAGCCCCCGGGGGACAGGAGCCTACGAGCAGTACTTC. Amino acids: CASSPRGTGAYEQYF.

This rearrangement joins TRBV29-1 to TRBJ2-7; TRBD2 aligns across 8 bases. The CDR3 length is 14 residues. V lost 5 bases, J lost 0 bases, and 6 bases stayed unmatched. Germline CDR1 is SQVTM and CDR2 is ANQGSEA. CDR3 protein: CSVQQAGASYEQYF. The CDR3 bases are TGCAGCGTTCAGCAAGCGGGGGCCTCCTACGAGCAGTACTTC.